Listed below are T cell receptor beta chains from one sample, sequenced in a study of early T cells in non-severe SARS-CoV-2 infection. TCRdb used MiXCR to reprocess the 5' RACE reads, holding one entry per CDR3 protein. The sample gives approximately 69,000 distinct CDR3 sequences, about 12% of which show up once; about 3.9% is in the top ten. Sequencing input: whole blood. The receptors come from an adult who was a healthcare worker with PCR-confirmed SARS-CoV-2 infection or an uninfected control (not recorded which). Each CDR3 is given with its conserved first and last residue. The D gene is left open where the match is weak. Size is stated for part of the rows, as once, few or many counts, or as a class when the clone is expanded.

D: .; V: TRBV3-1; size: many; J: TRBJ2-7; CDR3: CASSQDDTFSEQYF; DNA: TGTGCCAGCAGCCAAGATGACACCTTTTCCGAGCAGTACTTC
D: TRBD2; V: TRBV29-1; size: many; J: TRBJ2-7; CDR3: CSASSGTGYEQYF; DNA: TGCAGCGCAAGTAGCGGGACGGGGTACGAGCAGTACTTC
D: TRBD1; V: TRBV28; size: many; J: TRBJ1-4; CDR3: CASSKAGTGGPEKLFF; DNA: TGTGCCAGCAGCAAAGCCGGGACAGGGGGACCTGAAAAACTGTTTTTT
D: .; V: TRBV20-1; size: many; J: TRBJ2-5; CDR3: CSARDEARTQYF; DNA: TGCAGTGCTAGAGATGAGGCTAGGACCCAGTACTTC
D: .; V: TRBV6-4; size: many; J: TRBJ2-5; CDR3: CASSDGTEETQYF; DNA: TGTGCCAGCAGTGACGGGACTGAAGAGACCCAGTACTTC
D: .; V: TRBV20-1; size: many; J: TRBJ1-4; CDR3: CSADDRPEKLFF; DNA: TGCAGTGCCGACGACAGACCTGAAAAACTGTTTTTT
D: .; V: TRBV9; size: few; J: TRBJ2-5; CDR3: CASSVDHTGGTQYF; DNA: TGTGCCAGCAGCGTAGACCACACCGGGGGGACCCAGTACTTC
D: TRBD1; V: TRBV29-1; size: many; J: TRBJ2-5; CDR3: CSVVPSTGPVETQYF; DNA: TGCAGCGTCGTTCCTTCGACAGGGCCGGTAGAGACCCAGTACTTC
D: .; V: TRBV7-2; size: .; J: TRBJ2-2; CDR3: CASSLQGQGTGELFF; DNA: TGTGCCAGCAGCTTACAGGGGCAGGGCACCGGGGAGCTGTTTTTT
D: TRBD2; V: TRBV29-1; size: .; J: TRBJ2-5; CDR3: CSVLTSGETQYF; DNA: TGCAGCGTCCTGACTAGCGGGGAGACCCAGTACTTC
D: TRBD1; V: TRBV6-1; size: many; J: TRBJ2-1; CDR3: CASRPTGVIYNEQFF; DNA: TGTGCCAGCAGGCCGACAGGGGTTATCTACAATGAGCAGTTCTTC
D: .; V: TRBV6-2/TRBV6-3; size: many; J: TRBJ2-5; CDR3: CASSRLVGETQYF; DNA: TGTGCCAGCAGTCGACTAGTTGGAGAGACCCAGTACTTC
D: TRBD1; V: TRBV5-6; size: few; J: TRBJ1-5; CDR3: CASSLWDRVGQPQHF; DNA: TGTGCCAGCAGCTTGTGGGACAGGGTTGGGCAGCCCCAGCATTTT
D: TRBD1; V: TRBV7-2; size: few; J: TRBJ1-1; CDR3: CATSVGGGVGTEAFF; DNA: TGTGCTACCTCGGTGGGAGGGGGCGTAGGGACTGAAGCTTTCTTT
D: .; V: TRBV10-1; size: few; J: TRBJ1-1; CDR3: CASSEGLAMNTEAFF; DNA: TGCGCCAGCAGTGAGGGGTTAGCTATGAACACTGAAGCTTTCTTT
D: .; V: TRBV5-8; size: many; J: TRBJ1-1; CDR3: CASSLMGMNTEAFF; DNA: TGTGCCAGCAGCTTGATGGGGATGAACACTGAAGCTTTCTTT
D: .; V: TRBV29-1; size: .; J: TRBJ2-7; CDR3: CSVGGSFWEEQYF; DNA: TGCAGCGTTGGGGGCTCCTTCTGGGAAGAGCAGTACTTC
D: .; V: TRBV7-6; size: .; J: TRBJ2-7; CDR3: CASSLGLNEQYF; DNA: TGTGCCAGCAGCTTAGGTTTAAACGAGCAGTACTTC
D: .; V: TRBV11-1; size: many; J: TRBJ2-1; CDR3: CASSLAEAWGEQFF; DNA: TGTGCCAGCAGCTTAGCAGAAGCGTGGGGTGAGCAGTTCTTC
D: .; V: TRBV6-2/TRBV6-3; size: .; J: TRBJ2-7; CDR3: CASSYSILADSYEQYF; DNA: TGTGCCAGCAGTTACTCGATTTTGGCGGACTCCTACGAGCAGTACTTC
D: .; V: TRBV29-1; size: many; J: TRBJ2-5; CDR3: CSVIGNEETQYF; DNA: TGCAGCGTCATCGGGAATGAAGAGACCCAGTACTTC
D: TRBD1; V: TRBV4-1; size: many; J: TRBJ1-5; CDR3: CASSRNPGTGNQPQHF; DNA: TGCGCCAGCAGCCGAAACCCCGGGACAGGTAATCAGCCCCAGCATTTT
D: .; V: TRBV5-1; size: .; J: TRBJ1-1; CDR3: CASSRGLNTEAFF; DNA: TGCGCCAGCAGCCGGGGATTGAACACTGAAGCTTTCTTT
D: .; V: TRBV29-1; size: medium-sized; J: TRBJ2-1; CDR3: CSVERSGPSNEQFF; DNA: TGCAGCGTTGAAAGAAGCGGGCCTTCCAATGAGCAGTTCTTC
D: TRBD2; V: TRBV20-1; size: many; J: TRBJ2-7; CDR3: CSAPGGTSPYEQYF; DNA: TGCAGTGCCCCAGGGGGGACTAGCCCATACGAGCAGTACTTC
D: TRBD2; V: TRBV5-4; size: few; J: TRBJ2-7; CDR3: CASSLAAGAGYEQYF; DNA: TGTGCCAGCAGCTTGGCAGCGGGAGCGGGCTACGAGCAGTACTTC
D: TRBD2; V: TRBV20-1; size: .; J: TRBJ2-5; CDR3: CSANNGERREAVLSQYF; DNA: TGCAGTGCTAATAATGGTGAAAGGCGGGAGGCAGTTTTGAGCCAGTACTTC
D: .; V: TRBV10-3; size: .; J: TRBJ1-4; CDR3: CAISPDGEKLFF; DNA: TGTGCCATCAGTCCTGACGGTGAAAAACTGTTTTTT
D: .; V: TRBV18; size: .; J: TRBJ1-2; CDR3: CASSINQRGATNYGYTF; DNA: TGTGCCAGCTCCATCAATCAACGCGGGGCTACTAACTATGGCTACACCTTC
D: .; V: TRBV11-2; size: many; J: TRBJ2-7; CDR3: CASSLGRNTYEQYF; DNA: TGTGCCAGCAGCTTAGGCAGGAATACCTACGAGCAGTACTTC
D: .; V: TRBV28; size: few; J: TRBJ1-5; CDR3: CASSLPFERPQHF; DNA: TGTGCCAGCAGCCTTCCCTTTGAGCGGCCCCAGCATTTT
D: .; V: TRBV6-2/TRBV6-3; size: many; J: TRBJ1-1; CDR3: CASTGRQNTEAFF; DNA: TGTGCCAGCACAGGCAGACAGAACACTGAAGCTTTCTTT
D: TRBD1; V: TRBV12-3/TRBV12-4; size: many; J: TRBJ1-2; CDR3: CASTRGQGPNYGYTF; DNA: TGTGCCAGCACCCGGGGACAGGGCCCTAACTATGGCTACACCTTC
D: .; V: TRBV19; size: .; J: TRBJ1-2; CDR3: CASSIRPNYGYTF; DNA: TGTGCCAGTAGTATTAGGCCCAACTATGGCTACACCTTC
D: .; V: TRBV29-1; size: .; J: TRBJ2-5; CDR3: CSGITGTGETQYF; DNA: TGCAGCGGGATCACAGGGACGGGGGAGACCCAGTACTTC
D: .; V: TRBV15; size: .; J: TRBJ2-5; CDR3: CATSRDRETQYF; DNA: TGTGCCACCAGCAGAGATAGAGAGACCCAGTACTTC
D: TRBD2; V: TRBV20-1; size: many; J: TRBJ2-5; CDR3: CSSPGTRRRALETQYF; DNA: TGCAGTTCCCCCGGGACTAGACGCCGCGCTTTGGAGACCCAGTACTTC
D: TRBD2; V: TRBV3-1; size: few; J: TRBJ2-4; CDR3: CASSRRLAGTGADKGNIQYF; DNA: TGTGCCAGCAGCCGGCGGCTAGCGGGAACGGGGGCGGACAAAGGAAACATTCAGTACTTC
D: TRBD1; V: TRBV18; size: many; J: TRBJ1-6; CDR3: CASSPDRGISPLHF; DNA: TGTGCCAGCTCACCAGACAGGGGAATTTCACCCCTCCACTTT
D: .; V: TRBV7-2; size: .; J: TRBJ2-3; CDR3: CASSRDYTSTDTQYF; DNA: TGTGCCAGCAGCCGAGACTATACTAGCACAGATACGCAGTATTTT
D: .; V: TRBV18; size: .; J: TRBJ1-4; CDR3: CASSPRQGLTNEKLFF; DNA: TGTGCCAGCTCACCACGGCAGGGACTAACTAATGAAAAACTGTTTTTT
D: .; V: TRBV19; size: many; J: TRBJ1-1; CDR3: CASSVEALAFF; DNA: TGTGCCAGTAGTGTCGAAGCACTGGCTTTCTTT
D: TRBD1; V: TRBV20-1; size: few; J: TRBJ1-2; CDR3: CSASSTGVGGYTF; DNA: TGCAGTGCTTCGTCCACAGGGGTTGGTGGCTACACCTTC
D: TRBD1; V: TRBV18; size: .; J: TRBJ2-3; CDR3: CASSPTGGPYTDTQYF; DNA: TGTGCCAGCTCACCCACAGGGGGGCCCTACACAGATACGCAGTATTTT
D: .; V: TRBV2; size: .; J: TRBJ1-1; CDR3: CATSKGGDTEAFF; DNA: TGTGCCACCAGCAAGGGGGGAGACACTGAAGCTTTCTTT
D: .; V: TRBV2; size: many; J: TRBJ2-3; CDR3: CASRDASDTQYF; DNA: TGTGCCAGCAGGGACGCCTCCGATACGCAGTATTTT
D: .; V: TRBV3-1; size: .; J: TRBJ2-3; CDR3: CASSHDTDTQYF; DNA: TGTGCCAGCAGCCACGACACAGATACGCAGTATTTT
D: TRBD2; V: TRBV12-3/TRBV12-4; size: many; J: TRBJ2-7; CDR3: CASSPTLAGVREQYF; DNA: TGTGCCAGCAGTCCCACCCTAGCGGGAGTGAGGGAGCAGTACTTC
D: .; V: TRBV29-1; size: many; J: TRBJ2-7; CDR3: CSVAAWSSYEQYF; DNA: TGCAGCGTTGCCGCGTGGTCCTCCTACGAGCAGTACTTC
D: .; V: TRBV5-1; size: many; J: TRBJ2-3; CDR3: CASSWTSTDTQYF; DNA: TGCGCCAGCAGCTGGACTAGCACAGATACGCAGTATTTT
D: TRBD2; V: TRBV11-2; size: .; J: TRBJ2-1; CDR3: CASSFGGGSGKEEQFF; DNA: TGTGCCAGCAGCTTTGGGGGGGGTAGCGGGAAGGAGGAGCAGTTCTTC
D: TRBD2; V: TRBV20-1; size: many; J: TRBJ2-5; CDR3: CSASSLTSGRARGETQYF; DNA: TGCAGTGCGAGCTCCTTGACTAGCGGGAGGGCCAGGGGGGAGACCCAGTACTTC
D: .; V: TRBV28; size: .; J: TRBJ1-3; CDR3: CASFSAHGNTIYF; DNA: TGTGCCAGCTTCTCCGCGCATGGAAACACCATATATTTT
D: .; V: TRBV2; size: many; J: TRBJ1-5; CDR3: CASSLQGLGNQPQHF; DNA: TGTGCCAGCAGTCTTCAGGGATTAGGCAATCAGCCCCAGCATTTT
D: TRBD1; V: TRBV18; size: few; J: TRBJ2-3; CDR3: CASSPLTTGDTDTQYF; DNA: TGTGCCAGCTCACCACTTACGACAGGGGACACAGATACGCAGTATTTT
D: .; V: TRBV29-1; size: .; J: TRBJ1-2; CDR3: CSVPRGGQRSSITF; DNA: TGCAGCGTCCCTAGGGGAGGACAACGGTCCAGTATCACCTTC
D: .; V: TRBV25-1; size: .; J: TRBJ2-3; CDR3: CASSDPQGFTDTQYF; DNA: TGTGCCAGCAGTGATCCACAGGGATTTACAGATACGCAGTATTTT
D: TRBD1; V: TRBV14; size: .; J: TRBJ2-5; CDR3: CASSFNRGRETQYF; DNA: TGTGCCAGCAGCTTCAACAGGGGCCGCGAGACCCAGTACTTC
D: .; V: TRBV28; size: many; J: TRBJ1-6; CDR3: CASNPWGSSYNSPLHF; DNA: TGTGCCAGCAATCCATGGGGCAGCTCCTATAATTCACCCCTCCACTTT